The next 27 T cell receptor beta chains were all read from a single sample in a study of OX40 agonist ivuxolimab in advanced cancers. Using immunoSEQ multiplex PCR, the repertoire was profiled, and TCRdb retains in-frame clones only, with some absent. The table shows approximately 74,000 clones, with more than 80% occurring only once. The starting material was CD4+ or CD8+ T cells sorted from blood, obtained in a trial of the OX40 agonist ivuxolimab. The receptors were gathered from an adult with an advanced solid tumor such as melanoma, head and neck, liver or kidney cancer.

The J gene is TRBJ1-1, the V gene TRBV7-6; perhaps TRBD1 as D (6 bases). V shed 4 bases and J shed 6 bases, with 12 bases lying between them. This CDR3 has 13 amino acids. Germline lookup yields CDR1 SGHVS and CDR2 FNYEAQ. CDR3 DNA: TGTGCCAGCAGCTCCCACAGGGAGGCTGAAGCTTTCTTT. Its protein product is CASSSHREAEAFF.

The chain has TRBV9 and TRBJ2-1; TRBD2 aligns across 13 bases. Looked up from germline, CDR1 is SGDLS and CDR2 is YYNGEE. After removal of 0 bases from V and 7 bases from J, the junction contained 4 bases not matched to a gene. The CDR3 sequence is 16 residues long. The CDR3 is CASSVGGTSGVNEQFF. For the CDR3, the DNA is TGTGCCAGCAGCGTAGGAGGGACTAGCGGGGTAAATGAGCAGTTCTTC. Full variable domain (remainder filled in from reference TRBV9 and TRBJ2-1): DSGVTQTPKHLITATGQRVTLRCSPRSGDLSVYWYQQSLDQGLQFLIQYYNGEERAKGNILERFSAQQFPDLHSELNLSSLELGDSALYFCASSVGGTSGVNEQFFGPGTRLTVL.

V is TRBV5-1 and J is TRBJ2-7; TRBD1 agrees at 12 bases. Looked up from germline, CDR1 is SGHRS and CDR2 is YFSETQ. V gave up 7 bases and J gave up 3 bases; unmatched junction bases: 2. This CDR3 has 13 amino acids. CDR3 in DNA: TGCGCCAGCGGGACAGGGGGCAGCTACGAGCAGTACTTC. Its translation: CASGTGGSYEQYF. Full variable domain (rest looked up from reference TRBV5-1 and TRBJ2-7): KAGVTQTPRYLIKTRGQQVTLSCSPISGHRSVSWYQQTPGQGLQFLFEYFSETQRNKGNFPGRFSGRQFSNSRSEMNVSTLELGDSALYLCASGTGGSYEQYFGPGTRLTVT.

The rearrangement uses TRBV27 and TRBJ2-7; the match to TRBD1 covers 11 bases. J lost 5 bases, V lost 2 bases, and 8 bases had no gene match. The CDR3 is 16 residues long. Germline V lookup: CDR1 MNHEY, CDR2 SMNVEV (reference sequence). CDR3: CASSLIGTGGRNEQYF. The CDR3 bases are TGTGCCAGCAGTTTAATAGGGACAGGGGGACGAAACGAGCAGTACTTC.

The DNA for the CDR3 is TGTGCCAGCAGCCCCGGCGTGGCAGGGAACTACGAGCAGTACTTC. Translating it yields CASSPGVAGNYEQYF. The chain is built from TRBV11-2 and TRBJ2-7; tentative D call: TRBD1 (5 bases). The CDR3 is 15 residues long. Deletions cut 5 bases from V and 3 bases from J, with 17 bases between. Germline CDR1 is SGHAT and CDR2 is FQNNGV.

This clone was seen only a few times. The chain is built from TRBV14 and TRBJ1-5; unclear D gene. The CDR3 loop spans 16 amino acids. V gave up 0 bases and J gave up 7 bases, with 16 bases separating them. Per the germline V gene, CDR1 is SGHDN and CDR2 is FVKESK. The CDR3 DNA follows: TGTGCCAGCAGCCAAGATGGTTGGGAGGCGGCCCAGCCCCAGCATTTT. Translated: CASSQDGWEAAQPQHF.

The chain couples TRBV6-6 to TRBJ2-7, with a tentative D call TRBD1 (6 bases). Germline CDR1 and CDR2: MNHNY and SVGAGI (reference sequence). The CDR3 has 15 residues. V shed 5 bases and J shed 3 bases, with 17 bases lying between them. The CDR3 region is CASSGRTVPRYEQYF. The CDR3 DNA sequence: TGTGCCAGCAGTGGCCGGACAGTTCCTCGCTACGAGCAGTACTTC.

Worth noting for this clone: Other DNA sequences in the same sample also yield this CDR3. The V gene is TRBV30, the J gene TRBJ2-2; the match to TRBD2 covers 7 bases. Germline loops: CDR1 GTSNPN, CDR2 SVGIG (reference sequence). The CDR3 is 15 amino acids. V shed 0 bases, J shed 4 bases, and the junction held 5 bases outside the gene matches. CDR3: CAWSVRGRGTGELFF. The CDR3 bases are TGTGCCTGGAGTGTCCGCGGGAGAGGCACCGGGGAGCTGTTTTTT.

A single count supports this clone. The rearrangement joins TRBV19 to TRBJ1-5; D is perhaps TRBD1 (5 bases). Germline assignment: CDR1 LNHDA and CDR2 SQIVND (reference sequence). Trimming stripped 3 bases from V and 2 bases from J, with 11 bases between. There are 15 residues in the CDR3. CDR3 sequence: CASSIQGVGNQPQHF. The CDR3 coding sequence is TGTGCCAGTAGTATCCAGGGTGTAGGCAATCAGCCCCAGCATTTT.

This chain links TRBV5-1 with TRBJ2-7, with 9 nucleotides matching TRBD1. This CDR3 has 14 residues. CDR1 SGHRS and CDR2 YFSETQ come from the germline V gene. V was pared by 3 bases and J by 3 bases, with 4 bases of the junction left unmatched. The CDR3 region has the DNA TGCGCCAGCAGCTCTACAGGGGGCGGCTACGAGCAGTACTTC. It codes for CASSSTGGGYEQYF.

V and J are TRBV5-1 and TRBJ2-1; 8 nucleotides agree with TRBD1. The junction had 5 bases not matched to a gene; V was cut back by 0 bases and J by 9 bases. The CDR3 spans 14 residues. From germline, CDR1 is SGHRS and CDR2 YFSETQ. CDR3 nucleotide sequence: TGCGCCAGCAGCTTGGTTCCAGGGGGCGGTGAGCAGTTCTTC. Its protein product is CASSLVPGGGEQFF.

The V and J genes are TRBV5-4 and TRBJ1-4; no reliable D call. V was pared by 3 bases and J by 0 bases, with 12 bases between. Per germline, CDR1 SGHNT and CDR2 YYREEE (reference sequence). The CDR3 contains 16 residues. CDR3 protein: CASSSGGAATNEKLFF. The CDR3 DNA sequence: TGTGCCAGCAGCTCCGGAGGCGCCGCAACTAATGAAAAACTGTTTTTT.

J is TRBJ1-6 and V is TRBV30, with a possible D match to TRBD1 (5 bases). Trimming removed 2 bases from V and 0 bases from J, with 11 bases in between. Germline lookup yields CDR1 GTSNPN and CDR2 SVGIG (reference sequence). The CDR3 runs to 16 residues. In nucleotides, the CDR3 is TGTGCCTGGAGTCCCGGGGGGAGCTCCTATAATTCACCCCTCCACTTT. Its protein is CAWSPGGSSYNSPLHF.

This clone was counted once. The chain uses TRBV25-1 and TRBJ1-6; the D gene is possibly TRBD1 (5 bases). Trimming removed 7 bases from V and 10 bases from J, with 17 bases in between. This CDR3 has 14 residues. CDR1 and CDR2 (germline): MGHDK, SYGVNS. CDR3 coding DNA: TGTGCCAGCAAGATGGAGTCCCAGGGCTCACCCCTCCACTTT. It specifies CASKMESQGSPLHF. The full variable domain, with the rest looked up from reference TRBV25-1 and TRBJ1-6, is EADIYQTPRYLVIGTGKKITLECSQTMGHDKMYWYQQDPGMELHLIHYSYGVNSTEKGDLSSESTVSRIRTEHFPLTLESARPSHTSQYLCASKMESQGSPLHFGNGTRLTVT.

Note on this clone: Germline and junction disagree at one end, which may indicate a read error. Other DNA sequences of this sample code for an identical CDR3. The gene calls are TRBV4-2 and TRBJ2-2, with D possibly matching TRBD2 (6 bases). Looked up from germline, CDR1 is LGHNA and CDR2 is YNFKEQ. The CDR3 has 16 amino acids. CDR3 sequence reads: CASSQEAGLSTGELFF. The CDR3 DNA is TGTGCCAGCAGCCAAGAGGCGGGGTTGAGCACCGGAGAGCTGTTTTTT.

This chain links TRBV4-1 with TRBJ1-5; no reliable D call. V was trimmed by 4 bases and J by 4 bases, leaving 5 bases between them. This CDR3 spans 12 amino acids. CDR1 is MGHRA and CDR2 is YSYEKL in the germline V gene. The CDR3, as DNA: TGCGCCAGCAGCCGAGGGAATCAGCCCCAGCATTTT. It is translated as CASSRGNQPQHF.

The rearrangement uses TRBV11-3 and TRBJ2-7; TRBD2 aligns across 11 bases. The CDR3 sequence is 16 residues long. Looked up from germline, CDR1 is SGHNT and CDR2 is YENEEA. J lost 1 base, V lost 1 base, and 3 bases had no gene match. CDR3 coding DNA: TGTGCCAGCAGCTTAGGACTAGCGGGGAGGTCCTACGAGCAGTACTTC. Protein sequence: CASSLGLAGRSYEQYF.

The chain joins TRBV7-6 to TRBJ1-1; D remains ambiguous. Germline CDR1 SGHVS, CDR2 FNYEAQ. The CDR3 is 11 residues long. V lost 5 bases to trimming and J lost 8 bases, with 9 bases between them. The CDR3: CASSPSQEAFF. CDR3 sequence (DNA): TGTGCCAGCAGCCCCTCACAAGAAGCTTTCTTT.

The V and J genes are TRBV5-4 and TRBJ1-1, with TRBD1 as a possible D gene (6 bases). V lost 5 bases, J lost 1 base, and 12 bases lay in between. The CDR3 runs to 14 residues. Germline CDR1 SGHNT, CDR2 YYREEE (reference sequence). DNA for the CDR3: TGTGCCAGCAGAGGACAGAGGGAGAACACTGAAGCTTTCTTT. This encodes CASRGQRENTEAFF.

Details on this clone: Different DNA sequences within this sample yield the same CDR3. This CDR3 reads CASSGNQPQHF. The CDR3 DNA reads TGTGCCAGCAGTGGTAATCAGCCCCAGCATTTT. The rearrangement links TRBV6-1 to TRBJ1-5; D is undetermined. Germline assignment: CDR1 MNHNS and CDR2 SASEGT. The V gene lost 4 bases and the J gene lost 4 bases, with 2 bases spanning the gap. There are 11 residues in the CDR3.

The DNA of the CDR3 is TGTGCCAGCAGCGCCCTCGGACAGGGAAAAGCCTACGAGCAGTACTTC. Protein product: CASSALGQGKAYEQYF. The V call is TRBV5-4, the J call TRBJ2-7, with 8 bases fitting TRBD1. Germline CDR1 SGHNT, CDR2 YYREEE (reference sequence). V dropped 4 bases and J dropped 2; count of bases not matched to a gene: 11. The CDR3 contains 16 residues.

The chain recombines TRBV6-6 with TRBJ1-4; D may be TRBD1 (6 bases). V shed 5 bases and J shed 7 bases, with 14 bases lying between them. Germline V gene sequence: CDR1 MNHNY, CDR2 SVGAGI (reference sequence). This CDR3 is 14 amino acids long. The CDR3 sequence: CASSPRQEGEKLFF. The CDR3 nucleotides are TGTGCCAGCAGTCCACGACAGGAGGGTGAAAAACTGTTTTTT.

The CDR3 loop is CASSRTSTGTEAFF. DNA for the CDR3: TGTGCCAGCAGTCGTACTTCAACAGGGACTGAAGCTTTCTTT. The rearrangement joins TRBV6-5 to TRBJ1-1, with D possibly matching TRBD1 (6 bases). There are 14 residues in the CDR3. Per germline, CDR1 MNHEY and CDR2 SVGAGI. V was trimmed by 5 bases and J by 5 bases, leaving 15 bases between them.

V and J are TRBV7-2 and TRBJ2-5; TRBD2 is a possible D gene (5 bases). V shed 5 bases and J shed 2 bases, with 15 bases lying between them. This CDR3 comprises 15 residues. Per the germline V gene, CDR1 is SGHTA and CDR2 is FQGNSA. For the CDR3, the DNA is TGTGCCAGCAGCCTCGGGGAAATGCGTCAAGAGACCCAGTACTTC. Protein sequence: CASSLGEMRQETQYF.

This clone appeared a few times. The chain employs TRBV29-1 and TRBJ1-1; D is unclear. The CDR3 extends over 12 amino acids. Germline V CDR1 and CDR2: SQVTM, ANQGSEA. Trimming removed 1 base at V and 3 bases at J, with 6 bases between. The chain's CDR3 is CSVEGQYTEAFF. The CDR3 nucleotides are TGCAGCGTTGAAGGTCAGTACACTGAAGCTTTCTTT.

The chain has TRBV2 and TRBJ1-2; a possible D gene is TRBD1 (6 bases). The CDR3 loop spans 13 amino acids. Trimming shortened V by 4 bases and J by 8 bases, and 14 bases separated the two germline ends. Germline V gene lookup returns CDR1 SNHLY and CDR2 FYNNEI. CDR3 amino acids: CASSVVTGSGYTF. The CDR3 DNA sequence: TGTGCCAGCAGTGTAGTAACAGGGAGCGGCTACACCTTC.

The chain has TRBV27 and TRBJ2-7; D might be TRBD2 (6 bases). Trimming stripped 6 bases from V and 0 bases from J, with 15 bases between. The CDR3 has 15 residues. Germline values: CDR1 MNHEY, CDR2 SMNVEV (reference sequence). CDR3 nucleotides: TGTGCCAGCAGATATTCTGCGGGACTCTCCTACGAGCAGTACTTC. Translated: CASRYSAGLSYEQYF.